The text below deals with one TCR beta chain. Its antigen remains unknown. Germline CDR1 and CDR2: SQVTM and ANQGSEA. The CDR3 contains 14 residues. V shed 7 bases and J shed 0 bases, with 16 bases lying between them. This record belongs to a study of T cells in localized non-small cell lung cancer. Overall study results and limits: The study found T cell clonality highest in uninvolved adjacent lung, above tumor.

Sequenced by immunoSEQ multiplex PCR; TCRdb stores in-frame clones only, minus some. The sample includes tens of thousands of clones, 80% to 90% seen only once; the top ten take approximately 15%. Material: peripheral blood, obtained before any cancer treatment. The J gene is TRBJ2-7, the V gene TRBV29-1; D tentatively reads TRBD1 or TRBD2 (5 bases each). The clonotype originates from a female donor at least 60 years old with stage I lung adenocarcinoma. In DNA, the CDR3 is TGCAGCGCGACCGGGACGGTGAGCTCCTACGAGCAGTACTTC. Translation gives CSATGTVSSYEQYF.